Sequencing of this T cell receptor (beta chain) was carried out in a study of cytomegalovirus exposure and HLA in healthy donors. Study-wide results and limits: Despite most TCR sequences being rare, some public TCRs occurred in many donors.

This clone appeared a single time. The antigen is undetermined. From the 120-subject validation cohort, which was separate from the roughly 710-subject first cohort, the donors were drawn. Sequencing used immunoSEQ multiplex PCR; TCRdb keeps in-frame clones, though not all of them. The profile shows fewer than 350,000 clones, approximately 87% of them singletons. The TCR originated in a woman between 18 and 30 years old in good health and CMV-seronegative. Specimen: PBMCs.

In nucleotides, the CDR3 is TGCAGCGTTGAAGATTTCAAGACAGAGTATGGCTACACCTTC. This encodes CSVEDFKTEYGYTF. The V call is TRBV29-1, the J call TRBJ1-2; maybe TRBD1 (5 bases). V shed 0 bases and J shed 5 bases, with 13 bases lying between them. This CDR3 comprises 14 residues. CDR1 and CDR2 from the germline V gene are SQVTM and ANQGSEA.